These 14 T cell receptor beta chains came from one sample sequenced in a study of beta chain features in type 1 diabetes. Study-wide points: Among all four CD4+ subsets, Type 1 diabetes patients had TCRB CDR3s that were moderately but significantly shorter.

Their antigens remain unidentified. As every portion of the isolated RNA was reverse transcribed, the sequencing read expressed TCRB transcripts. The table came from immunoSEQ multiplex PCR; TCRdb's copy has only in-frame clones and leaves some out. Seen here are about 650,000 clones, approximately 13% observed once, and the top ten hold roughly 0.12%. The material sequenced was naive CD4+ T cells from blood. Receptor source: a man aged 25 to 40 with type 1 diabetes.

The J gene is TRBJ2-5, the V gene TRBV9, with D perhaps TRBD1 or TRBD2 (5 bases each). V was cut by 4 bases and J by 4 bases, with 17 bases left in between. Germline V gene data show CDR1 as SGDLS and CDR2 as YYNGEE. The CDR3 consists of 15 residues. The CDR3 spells CASSPDRGYGETQYF. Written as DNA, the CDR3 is TGTGCCAGCAGCCCCGACCGGGGCTATGGAGAGACCCAGTACTTC. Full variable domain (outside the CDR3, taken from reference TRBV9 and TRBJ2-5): DSGVTQTPKHLITATGQRVTLRCSPRSGDLSVYWYQQSLDQGLQFLIQYYNGEERAKGNILERFSAQQFPDLHSELNLSSLELGDSALYFCASSPDRGYGETQYFGPGTRLLVL.

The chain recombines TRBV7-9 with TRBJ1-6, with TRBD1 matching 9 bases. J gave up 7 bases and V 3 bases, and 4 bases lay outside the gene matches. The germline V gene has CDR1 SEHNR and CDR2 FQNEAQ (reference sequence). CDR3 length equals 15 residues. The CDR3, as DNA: TGTGCCAGCAGCTTGGGACAGGGACGGAATTCACCCCTCCACTTT. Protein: CASSLGQGRNSPLHF.

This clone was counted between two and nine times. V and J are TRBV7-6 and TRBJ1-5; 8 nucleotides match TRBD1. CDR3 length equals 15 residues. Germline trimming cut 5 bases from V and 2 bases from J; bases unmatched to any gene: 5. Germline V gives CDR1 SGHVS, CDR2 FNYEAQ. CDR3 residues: CASSRSTGGNQPQHF. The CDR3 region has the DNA TGTGCCAGCAGCCGATCGACAGGGGGCAATCAGCCCCAGCATTTT.

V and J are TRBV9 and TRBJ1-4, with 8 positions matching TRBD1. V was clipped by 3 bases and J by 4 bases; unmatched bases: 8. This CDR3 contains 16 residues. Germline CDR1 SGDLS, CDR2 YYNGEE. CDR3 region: CASSAQTGVFNEKLFF. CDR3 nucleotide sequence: TGTGCCAGCAGCGCCCAGACAGGGGTTTTTAATGAAAAACTGTTTTTT.

The CDR3, as DNA: TGTGCCAGCAGTTATTATCTAGCGCGTGAGCAGTTCTTC. Protein: CASSYYLAREQFF. The V and J genes are TRBV6-5 and TRBJ2-1; D is perhaps TRBD2 (6 bases). This CDR3 comprises 13 residues. Germline CDR1 and CDR2: MNHEY and SVGAGI. V shed 3 bases and J shed 9 bases, with 12 bases lying between them.

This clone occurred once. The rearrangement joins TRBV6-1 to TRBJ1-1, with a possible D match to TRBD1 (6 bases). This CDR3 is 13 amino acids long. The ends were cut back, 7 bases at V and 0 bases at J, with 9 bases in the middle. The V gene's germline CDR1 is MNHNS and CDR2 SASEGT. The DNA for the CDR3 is TGTGCCAGCATTGGACAGATGAACACTGAAGCTTTCTTT. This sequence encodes CASIGQMNTEAFF.

CDR3 nucleotides: TGTGCCAGTAGGCCCGGGACAGGGCAGTACACTGAAGCTTTCTTT. The encoded protein is CASRPGTGQYTEAFF. The V gene is TRBV19, the J gene TRBJ1-1; 9 bases are shared with TRBD1. In germline, CDR1 is LNHDA, CDR2 SQIVND (reference sequence). The CDR3 totals 15 residues. J was trimmed by 3 bases and V by 6 bases; bases with no gene match: 8.

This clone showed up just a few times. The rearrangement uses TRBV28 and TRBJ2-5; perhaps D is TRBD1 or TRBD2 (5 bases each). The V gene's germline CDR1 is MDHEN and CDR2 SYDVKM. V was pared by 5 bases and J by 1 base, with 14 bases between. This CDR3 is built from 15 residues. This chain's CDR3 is CASSPHVGTQETQYF. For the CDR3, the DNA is TGTGCCAGCAGTCCCCACGTTGGGACCCAAGAGACCCAGTACTTC.

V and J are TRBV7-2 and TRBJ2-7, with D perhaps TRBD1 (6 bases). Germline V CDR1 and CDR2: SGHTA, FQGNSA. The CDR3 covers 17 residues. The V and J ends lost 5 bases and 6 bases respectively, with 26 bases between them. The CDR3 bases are TGTGCCAGCAGCGCACACGCCTCCACAGTAAGGGGGAGCGAGCAGTACTTC. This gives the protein CASSAHASTVRGSEQYF.

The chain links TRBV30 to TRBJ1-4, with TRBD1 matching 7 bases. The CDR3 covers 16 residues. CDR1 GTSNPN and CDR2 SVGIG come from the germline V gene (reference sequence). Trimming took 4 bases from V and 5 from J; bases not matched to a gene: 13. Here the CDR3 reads CAWKKVNRGKNEKLFF. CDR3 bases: TGTGCCTGGAAGAAGGTTAACAGGGGCAAAAATGAAAAACTGTTTTTT.

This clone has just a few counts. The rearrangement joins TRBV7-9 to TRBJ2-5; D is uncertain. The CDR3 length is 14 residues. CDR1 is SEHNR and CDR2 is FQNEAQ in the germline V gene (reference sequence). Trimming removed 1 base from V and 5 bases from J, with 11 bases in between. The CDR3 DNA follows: TGTGCCAGCAGCTTAGTCGTGCAGCGCGAGACCCAGTACTTC. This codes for CASSLVVQRETQYF.

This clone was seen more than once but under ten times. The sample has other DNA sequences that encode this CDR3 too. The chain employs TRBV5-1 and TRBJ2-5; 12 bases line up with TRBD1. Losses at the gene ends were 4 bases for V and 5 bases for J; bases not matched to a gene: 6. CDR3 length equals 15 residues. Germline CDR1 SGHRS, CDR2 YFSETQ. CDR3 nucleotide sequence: TGCGCCAGCAGCCCGGGACAGGGGGCAGGGGAGACCCAGTACTTC. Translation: CASSPGQGAGETQYF.

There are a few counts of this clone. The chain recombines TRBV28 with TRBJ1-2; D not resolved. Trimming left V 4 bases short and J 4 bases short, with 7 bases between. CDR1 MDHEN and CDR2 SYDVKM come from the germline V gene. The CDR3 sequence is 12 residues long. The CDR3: CASSWMGYGYTF. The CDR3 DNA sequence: TGTGCCAGCAGTTGGATGGGCTATGGCTACACCTTC.

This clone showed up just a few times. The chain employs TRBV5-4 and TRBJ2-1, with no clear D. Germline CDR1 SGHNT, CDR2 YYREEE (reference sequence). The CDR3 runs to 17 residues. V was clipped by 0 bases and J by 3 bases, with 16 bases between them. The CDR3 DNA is TGTGCCAGCAGCTTGGGTAGTCCCCAAGAGGTCTACAATGAGCAGTTCTTC. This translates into CASSLGSPQEVYNEQFF.